This T cell receptor beta chain was captured in a study of blood T cell repertoires in COVID-19. Study in general: Italy, Spain and the United States were the sources of the convalescent and acute COVID-19 samples. PBMCs, B-cell-depleted T cells, or T cells provided the cDNA or gDNA that made up the material.

V was pared by 1 base and J by 7 bases, with 4 bases of the junction left unmatched. In germline, CDR1 is LNHDA, CDR2 SQIVND (reference sequence). This CDR3 has 15 amino acids. Original processing notes: Reference gene primer amplification yielded estimated nucleated cell counts. The assay was immunoSEQ multiplex PCR, and TCRdb's table has in-frame clones only and misses some. For V, J and clone size, that table is used; D and trimming come from the DNA. Found here are approximately 65,000 clones, around 93% of them singletons; the top ten hold approximately 2.9%. Sequencing was performed on peripheral blood. This rearrangement joins TRBV19 to TRBJ1-5, with TRBD1 identical over 10 bases. This clonotype originated in a man aged 65 to 79 with active COVID-19. CDR3 amino acids: CASSIGDRGRQPQHF. The CDR3 nucleotides read TGTGCCAGTAGTATAGGGGACAGGGGAAGACAGCCCCAGCATTTT.